The next 28 T cell receptor beta chains were all read from a single sample in a study of CD8+CD57+ T cells in acquired aplastic anemia. Genomic DNA templated the TCR beta VDJ and CDR3 profiling. TCRdb reprocessed the reads with MiXCR, giving one entry per CDR3 protein. This table holds more than 150,000 distinct CDR3 sequences, approximately 46% found once. Sequencing was performed on sorted CD4+, CD8+, or CD8+CD57+ T cells (not recorded which) from PBMCs. The receptors originated from a human donor in good health.

The chain employs TRBV11-1 and TRBJ1-3, with D uncertain. Trimming pared 5 bases from V and 0 bases from J, leaving 8 bases between. CDR3 length equals 14 residues. CDR1 is SGHAT and CDR2 is FQDESV in the germline V gene (reference sequence). The CDR3: CASSLSFSGNTIYF. The CDR3 nucleotides read TGTGCCAGCAGCCTGTCCTTCTCTGGAAACACCATATATTTT.

This clonotype has more than one count but fewer than ten. The chain is built from TRBV24-1 and TRBJ1-6; D not resolved. Germline lookup yields CDR1 KGHDR and CDR2 SFDVKD. This CDR3 has 12 amino acids. V lost 3 bases and J 6 bases, leaving 2 bases between the germline ends. CDR3 sequence (DNA): TGTGCCACCAGTGATGGTAATTCACCCCTCCACTTT. Encoded protein: CATSDGNSPLHF.

This chain uses TRBV10-3 with TRBJ1-5; 7 bases match TRBD1. V dropped 2 bases and J dropped 2; count of bases not matched to a gene: 6. CDR3 length: 16 amino acids. Germline assignment: CDR1 ENHRY and CDR2 SYGVKD. Written as DNA, the CDR3 is TGTGCCATCAGTGAGGGTACAGGGGATGGCAATCAGCCCCAGCATTTT. Its translation is CAISEGTGDGNQPQHF.

The sample holds a few counts of this clonotype. CDR3 protein: CATSRGNREGYTF. For the CDR3, the DNA is TGTGCCACCAGCAGAGGGAACAGGGAAGGCTACACCTTC. The chain uses TRBV15 and TRBJ1-2; possibly TRBD1 for D (6 bases). The CDR3 is 13 amino acids. The ends were cut back, 1 base at V and 8 bases at J, with 11 bases in the middle. The germline V gene encodes CDR1 LNHNV and CDR2 YYDKDF (reference sequence).

This clonotype was found many times. V and J are TRBV12-3 or TRBV12-4 and TRBJ1-5; perhaps TRBD1 as D (6 bases). The ends were cut back, 5 bases at V and 6 bases at J, with 17 bases in the middle. The CDR3 loop spans 15 amino acids. This chain's CDR3 is CASSPEGTLTQPQHF. The DNA of the CDR3 is TGTGCCAGCAGTCCGGAGGGGACACTTACTCAGCCCCAGCATTTT.

This clonotype was seen ten or more times. The J gene is TRBJ2-7, the V gene TRBV20-1; D might be TRBD1 or TRBD2, each matching 5 bases. Trimming removed 4 bases from V and 2 bases from J, with 12 bases in between. Germline V gene lookup returns CDR1 DFQATT and CDR2 SNEGSKA (reference sequence). The CDR3 is made up of 13 amino acids. CDR3 region: CSAIRDGTYEQYF. CDR3 nucleotides: TGCAGTGCTATCCGGGACGGGACCTACGAGCAGTACTTC.

The chain recombines TRBV12-3 or TRBV12-4 with TRBJ1-1; D call uncertain. Trimming left V 2 bases short and J 8 bases short, with 15 bases between. The CDR3 contains 14 residues. The CDR3 DNA reads TGTGCCAGCAGTTTAAACGGACTTGCGAACGAAGCTTTCTTT. Its protein is CASSLNGLANEAFF.

This clonotype has a count of ten or more. This chain uses TRBV20-1 with TRBJ1-1; D is uncertain. The germline V and J ends were trimmed by 1 base and 0 bases, with 9 bases remaining between them. The germline V gene encodes CDR1 DFQATT and CDR2 SNEGSKA (reference sequence). The CDR3 spans 14 residues. CDR3 in DNA: TGCAGTGCTAGAGGAGGGCGCATGAACACTGAAGCTTTCTTT. Its translation: CSARGGRMNTEAFF.

The chain links TRBV12-3 or TRBV12-4 to TRBJ1-1, with unresolved D. The V and J ends lost 3 bases and 0 bases respectively, with 5 bases between them. The CDR3 has 13 residues. In DNA, the CDR3 is TGTGCCAGCAGTTTCTTGATGAACACTGAAGCTTTCTTT. Encoded protein: CASSFLMNTEAFF.

This clonotype was seen ten or more times. The chain carries TRBV6-2 or TRBV6-3 and TRBJ1-5; D remains ambiguous. The CDR3 length is 12 residues. Germline V gene lookup returns CDR1 MNHEY and CDR2 SVGEGT. V dropped 2 bases and J dropped 3 bases, with 2 bases sitting between them. The CDR3 region is CASSYVNQPQHF. CDR3 coding DNA: TGTGCCAGCAGTTACGTCAATCAGCCCCAGCATTTT.

This clonotype was found many times. CDR3: CAISASGQNTGELFF. For the CDR3, the DNA is TGTGCCATCAGCGCTAGCGGGCAGAACACCGGGGAGCTGTTTTTT. V and J are TRBV10-3 and TRBJ2-2; 8 bases are a match to TRBD2. Germline loops: CDR1 ENHRY, CDR2 SYGVKD. Trimming removed 6 bases from V and 1 base from J; junction bases left unmatched: 4. The CDR3 contains 15 residues.

J is TRBJ1-2 and V is TRBV7-3; perhaps TRBD1 as D (5 bases). Germline V gene sequence: CDR1 SGHTA, CDR2 FQGTGA. CDR3 size: 15 residues. V lost 5 bases to trimming and J lost 8 bases, with 21 bases between them. The CDR3 is CASSPWEGWSGGYTF. CDR3 sequence (DNA): TGTGCCAGCAGCCCGTGGGAGGGGTGGAGTGGCGGCTACACCTTC.

This chain joins TRBV5-6 and TRBJ2-7; 11 nucleotides line up with TRBD2. V shed 4 bases, J shed 4 bases, and the junction held 4 bases outside the gene matches. Germline V gene lookup returns CDR1 SGHDT and CDR2 YYEEEE. This CDR3 contains 14 residues. DNA of the CDR3: TGTGCCAGCAGCCAGGGACTAGCGGTGTACGAGCAGTACTTC. The encoded protein is CASSQGLAVYEQYF. Full variable domain (remainder filled in from reference TRBV5-6 and TRBJ2-7): DAGVTQSPTHLIKTRGQQVTLRCSPKSGHDTVSWYQQALGQGPQFIFQYYEEEERQRGNFPDRFSGHQFPNYSSELNVNALLLGDSALYLCASSQGLAVYEQYFGPGTRLTVT.

This clonotype was detected only a few times. This chain uses TRBV3-1 with TRBJ2-1; D not resolved. CDR1 is LGHDT and CDR2 is YNNKEL in the germline V gene (reference sequence). The CDR3 has 15 amino acids. The germline V and J ends were trimmed by 0 bases and 7 bases, with 13 bases remaining between them. CDR3 amino acids: CASSQDQASYNEQFF. The DNA for the CDR3 is TGTGCCAGCAGCCAAGATCAAGCCAGCTATAATGAGCAGTTCTTC.

This clonotype was picked up many times. DNA of the CDR3: TGTGCCAGCAGCCAGCGGATGGGAGAACCCACAGATACGCAGTATTTT. Residues: CASSQRMGEPTDTQYF. V usage is TRBV7-6 and J usage is TRBJ2-3; possibly TRBD2 for D (5 bases). In germline, CDR1 is SGHVS, CDR2 FNYEAQ. V was trimmed by 5 bases and J by 2 bases, leaving 17 bases between them. CDR3 length equals 16 residues. Drawing the rest from reference TRBV7-6 and TRBJ2-3, the complete variable domain is GAGVSQSPRYKVTKRGQDVALRCDPISGHVSLYWYRQALGQGPEFLTYFNYEAQQDKSGLPNDRFSAERPEGSISTLTIQRTEQRDSAMYRCASSQRMGEPTDTQYFGPGTRLTVL.

This clonotype was counted many times. This sequence joins TRBV9 and TRBJ1-6; tentative D call: TRBD1 (5 bases). The germline CDR1 and CDR2 sequences are SGDLS and YYNGEE. The V gene lost 0 bases and the J gene lost 7 bases, with 11 bases spanning the gap. The CDR3 has 15 amino acids. CDR3 in DNA: TGTGCCAGCAGCGTAGTAGGGGCCACCAATTCACCCCTCCACTTT. Its protein is CASSVVGATNSPLHF.

This clonotype has at least ten counts. The V and J genes are TRBV5-1 and TRBJ2-2, with D perhaps matching TRBD1 (6 bases). Germline CDR1 is SGHRS and CDR2 is YFSETQ. Trimming removed 0 bases at V and 2 bases at J, with 8 bases between. This CDR3 comprises 15 residues. CDR3 DNA sequence: TGCGCCAGCAGCTTGGTGGGGGCCAACACCGGGGAGCTGTTTTTT. It specifies CASSLVGANTGELFF.

This chain uses TRBV7-8 with TRBJ1-4; tentatively, D is TRBD1 (5 bases). CDR1 and CDR2 (germline): SGHVS, FQNEAQ. V was shortened by 1 base and J by 6 bases, with 12 bases between the two germline ends. CDR3 length equals 15 residues. The CDR3 spells CASSLEGRVDEKLFF. The CDR3 DNA follows: TGTGCCAGCAGCTTAGAGGGGAGGGTGGATGAAAAACTGTTTTTT.

This clonotype was seen a single time. The J gene is TRBJ1-1, the V gene TRBV19; a possible D gene is TRBD1 (5 bases). The germline CDR1 and CDR2 sequences are LNHDA and SQIVND (reference sequence). The CDR3 has 14 residues. V was clipped by 3 bases and J by 4 bases, with 12 bases between them. The CDR3 DNA reads TGTGCCAGTAGTATGGGGGTGCGGGGCACTGAAGCTTTCTTT. It yields the protein CASSMGVRGTEAFF.

This clonotype was seen many times. V is TRBV20-1 and J is TRBJ2-2; a possible D gene is TRBD2 (6 bases). Germline V lookup: CDR1 DFQATT, CDR2 SNEGSKA (reference sequence). With 4 bases removed from V and 0 bases from J, the gap between germline ends came to 12 bases. CDR3 length: 15 residues. CDR3 sequence reads: CSANVGSSNTGELFF. The DNA for the CDR3 is TGCAGTGCTAATGTCGGGAGCTCGAACACCGGGGAGCTGTTTTTT.

The chain carries TRBV2 and TRBJ2-2; tentatively, D is TRBD1 (5 bases). V shed 6 bases and J shed 2 bases, with 10 bases lying between them. The CDR3 sequence is 14 residues long. Germline V gene data show CDR1 as SNHLY and CDR2 as FYNNEI. Written as DNA, the CDR3 is TGTGCCAGCAGAAACCAGGGAAACACCGGGGAGCTGTTTTTT. Protein product: CASRNQGNTGELFF.

With regard to this clonotype: Since a much larger clone is just one base distant, this may be a read error. The V gene is TRBV11-2, the J gene TRBJ2-2; D not resolved. Germline values: CDR1 SGHAT, CDR2 FQNNGV. There are 14 residues in the CDR3. CDR3 in DNA: TGTGCCGGCAGCCAGAGGTCAGGCACCGGGGAGCTGTTTTTT. Its protein is CAGSQRSGTGELFF.

The chain combines TRBV20-1 with TRBJ2-7, with D unclear. With the DNA end fitting TRBJ2-1 better, the J assignment may be wrong. The CDR3 runs to 13 residues. Per germline, CDR1 DFQATT and CDR2 SNEGSKA (reference sequence). CDR3 in DNA: TGCAGTGCTAGAGCTAGGGCTAGTCATGAGCAGTTCTTC. It yields the protein CSARARASHEQFF.

This clonotype has at least ten counts. This rearrangement joins TRBV20-1 to TRBJ2-2; 13 nucleotides align to TRBD2. This CDR3 is built from 16 residues. Per germline, CDR1 DFQATT and CDR2 SNEGSKA (reference sequence). The trim removed 2 bases at V and 4 bases at J, leaving 4 bases unmatched. Written as DNA, the CDR3 is TGCAGTGCTAGAAAAGGACTAGCGGGAGTCACCGGGGAGCTGTTTTTT. Translation gives CSARKGLAGVTGELFF.

The rearrangement joins TRBV7-9 to TRBJ2-7; the D gene is possibly TRBD2 (5 bases). The CDR3 covers 12 residues. Germline V gene lookup returns CDR1 SEHNR and CDR2 FQNEAQ (reference sequence). Trimming cost V 3 bases and J 6 bases, with 9 bases left between them. The CDR3: CASSLLRAEQYF. Written as DNA, the CDR3 is TGTGCCAGCAGCTTGTTGAGGGCCGAGCAGTACTTC.

The chain recombines TRBV13 with TRBJ2-1, with 14 bases matching TRBD2. V shed 8 bases and J 4 bases; nucleotides not matched to a gene: 4. The CDR3 contains 15 residues. Germline CDR1 is PRHDT and CDR2 is FYEKMQ (reference sequence). The CDR3 DNA reads TGTGCCAGCGGAAGACTAGCGGGAGGGTACAATGAGCAGTTCTTC. This gives the protein CASGRLAGGYNEQFF.

The genes are TRBV11-3 and TRBJ2-1, with 8 bases fitting TRBD2. Trimming cost V 5 bases and J 10 bases; bases outside gene matches: 7. The germline gives CDR1 SGHNT, CDR2 YENEEA. The CDR3 contains 13 residues. The CDR3 sequence is CASSPGGAWEQFF. The CDR3, as DNA: TGTGCCAGCAGCCCCGGGGGGGCCTGGGAGCAGTTCTTC. Drawing the rest from reference TRBV11-3 and TRBJ2-1, the complete variable domain is EAGVVQSPRYKIIEKKQPVAFWCNPISGHNTLYWYLQNLGQGPELLIRYENEEAVDDSQLPKDRFSAERLKGVDSTLKIQPAELGDSAVYLCASSPGGAWEQFFGPGTRLTVL.

This chain links TRBV9 with TRBJ1-1; the match to TRBD1 covers 9 bases. The junction had 6 bases not matched to a gene; V was cut back by 3 bases and J by 3 bases. The V gene's germline CDR1 is SGDLS and CDR2 YYNGEE. CDR3 length: 15 amino acids. CDR3 nucleotide sequence: TGTGCCAGCAGCGGGGGACAGGGAGGGTACACTGAAGCTTTCTTT. Its protein is CASSGGQGGYTEAFF.